These T cell receptor beta chains were read from a single sample in a study of a mutant IDH1 vaccine in newly diagnosed glioma. These receptors are not linked to any known antigen. Method: immunoSEQ multiplex PCR; TCRdb's copy keeps in-frame clones and lacks some. The data hold around 52,000 clones, with about 77% observed a single time. Specimen: PBMCs, collected from a glioma patient whose treatment included an IDH1 peptide vaccine. All receptors derive from a woman between 40 and 50 years old with glioma. The CDR3 runs from the conserved cysteine through the conserved F or W. The order of the fields is CDR3 DNA, CDR3 protein, clone size, V gene, J gene, D gene. D genes are given only for firm matches. Some rows mark clone size as missing; the rest say once, few, many or name a class of expanded clone.

DNA: TGCGCCAGCAGCCACCCGGACGGATTTCCTAATTCACCCCTCCACTTT
CDR3: CASSHPDGFPNSPLHF
size: -
V: TRBV4-3
J: TRBJ1-6
D: -

DNA: TGTGCCAGCAGCTCTGATTCCGGGACAGGGAAGGGCTACACCTTC
CDR3: CASSSDSGTGKGYTF
size: -
V: TRBV7-2
J: TRBJ1-2
D: TRBD1

DNA: TGTGCCAGCAGTCTAACGGACCCTGTAAATCAGCCCCAGCATTTT
CDR3: CASSLTDPVNQPQHF
size: -
V: TRBV2
J: TRBJ1-5
D: -

DNA: TGTGCCAGCAGCTTAGAAGGGGGGCGTATCTATGGCTACACCTTC
CDR3: CASSLEGGRIYGYTF
size: once
V: TRBV11-2
J: TRBJ1-2
D: -

DNA: TGTGCCAGCAGTGTTCCGGCCGCGGGAAAGGGAGTCCAGTTCTTC
CDR3: CASSVPAAGKGVQFF
size: -
V: TRBV6-1
J: TRBJ2-1
D: -

DNA: TGTGCCAGCAGCTGGCCCTCAGCGGGGGGATACGAGCAGTACTTC
CDR3: CASSWPSAGGYEQYF
size: once
V: TRBV5-6
J: TRBJ2-7
D: TRBD2

DNA: TGTGCCATCCGGGACAGCTCTGGAAACACCATATATTTT
CDR3: CAIRDSSGNTIYF
size: -
V: TRBV10-3
J: TRBJ1-3
D: TRBD1

DNA: TGTGCCAGCAACCTCAGGGGAAGTAATGAAAAACTGTTTTTT
CDR3: CASNLRGSNEKLFF
size: -
V: TRBV6-1
J: TRBJ1-4
D: -

DNA: TGTGCCAGCAGCGTAGAGTTATATGGGACAAAGGATGGCTACACCTTC
CDR3: CASSVELYGTKDGYTF
size: -
V: TRBV9
J: TRBJ1-2
D: -

DNA: TGCGCCAGCAGGGAACCGGAAGGCTACACCTTC
CDR3: CASREPEGYTF
size: -
V: TRBV5-1
J: TRBJ1-2
D: -

DNA: TGTGCCAGCAGCCCTTGGGACAGGCAAGAGACCCAGTACTTC
CDR3: CASSPWDRQETQYF
size: -
V: TRBV9
J: TRBJ2-5
D: TRBD1

DNA: TGCGCCAGCAGCTTGGACGGGAGCACAGATACGCAGTATTTT
CDR3: CASSLDGSTDTQYF
size: -
V: TRBV5-1
J: TRBJ2-3
D: -

DNA: TGTGCCAGCACCCCGACAGGCAGGGGAGGATTTGGCACCGGGGAGCTGTTTTTT
CDR3: CASTPTGRGGFGTGELFF
size: -
V: TRBV27
J: TRBJ2-2
D: -

DNA: TGTGCCAGCAGGTCCGACAGGGGCACCATTTACGAGCAGTACTTC
CDR3: CASRSDRGTIYEQYF
size: -
V: TRBV2
J: TRBJ2-7
D: TRBD1

DNA: TGTGCCAGCAGAACCTCGGGGGGGAAAAGGAGCGAGCAGTACTTC
CDR3: CASRTSGGKRSEQYF
size: once
V: TRBV6-5
J: TRBJ2-7
D: TRBD2

DNA: TGTGCCAGCAGCTTACGCGCGTTCACAGGGATAGGGGAAAAACTGTTTTTT
CDR3: CASSLRAFTGIGEKLFF
size: -
V: TRBV7-6
J: TRBJ1-4
D: -

DNA: TGTGCCAGTAGTACATTGTTGGGGGCAGCTATGAACACTGAAGCTTTCTTT
CDR3: CASSTLLGAAMNTEAFF
size: few
V: TRBV19
J: TRBJ1-1
D: -

DNA: TGTGCCAGCAGTACCCGACAGGGTCAAGAGACCCAGTACTTC
CDR3: CASSTRQGQETQYF
size: -
V: TRBV25-1
J: TRBJ2-5
D: TRBD1

DNA: TGTGCCAGCAGCTTGGGCAGCACGAGCTCCTACGAGCAGTACTTC
CDR3: CASSLGSTSSYEQYF
size: -
V: TRBV11-2
J: TRBJ2-7
D: -

DNA: TGTGCCAGCAGGCGTGGGCCGAAAGACACTGAAGCTTTCTTT
CDR3: CASRRGPKDTEAFF
size: -
V: TRBV7-8
J: TRBJ1-1
D: -

DNA: TGTGCCAGTAGTATAGATCGCGAGACAACGAGTGAAGCTTTCTTT
CDR3: CASSIDRETTSEAFF
size: -
V: TRBV19
J: TRBJ1-1
D: -

DNA: TGTGCCAGCCAAGTCGTTTTCGGACAGATTAATCAGCCCCAGCATTTT
CDR3: CASQVVFGQINQPQHF
size: -
V: TRBV19
J: TRBJ1-5
D: -

DNA: TGTGCCAGCGATTTGGGGGGAGCGGATTCACCCCTCCACTTT
CDR3: CASDLGGADSPLHF
size: -
V: TRBV7-9
J: TRBJ1-6
D: -

DNA: TGCGCCAGCAGCCTTGACAGCCTCGAGGTACCGGAGCAGTTCTTC
CDR3: CASSLDSLEVPEQFF
size: -
V: TRBV4-1
J: TRBJ2-1
D: -

DNA: TGTGCCAGTAGTGCCGGGACAGGGATTGAAAAACTGTTTTTT
CDR3: CASSAGTGIEKLFF
size: -
V: TRBV19
J: TRBJ1-4
D: TRBD1

DNA: TGTGCCAGCAGCGCCGGGACAGGGAGAGAGACCCAGTACTTC
CDR3: CASSAGTGRETQYF
size: -
V: TRBV2
J: TRBJ2-5
D: TRBD1

DNA: TGTGCCAGCAGCTTAGAGGGGTACAGGGGGATGTTTTTT
CDR3: CASSLEGYRGMFF
size: -
V: TRBV7-2
J: TRBJ1-4
D: TRBD1

DNA: TGTGCCAGCAGCCTAACACCGGGACTTTCGAACACTGAAGCTTTCTTT
CDR3: CASSLTPGLSNTEAFF
size: -
V: TRBV9
J: TRBJ1-1
D: -

DNA: TGTGCCAGCAGCCGCAGCGGGGGGGCCACAGATACGCAGTATTTT
CDR3: CASSRSGGATDTQYF
size: once
V: TRBV6-5
J: TRBJ2-3
D: TRBD2

DNA: TGTGCCAGCAGTTACATGGGTGGGACCCAGTACTTC
CDR3: CASSYMGGTQYF
size: few
V: TRBV6-6
J: TRBJ2-5
D: -

DNA: TGTGCCAGCTCCCTGGGACAAAATCAGCCCCAGCATTTT
CDR3: CASSLGQNQPQHF
size: -
V: TRBV18
J: TRBJ1-5
D: -

DNA: TGTGCCAGCAGTGAGTTAGGGCAGGGTGGCTACACCTTC
CDR3: CASSELGQGGYTF
size: -
V: TRBV2
J: TRBJ1-2
D: -

DNA: TGTGCCAGCAGCTTAGGGACTGTGATCTGGGGCTACACCTTC
CDR3: CASSLGTVIWGYTF
size: -
V: TRBV7-2
J: TRBJ1-2
D: -

DNA: TGTGCCAGCAGGGGCGGTGGGGGGGCCCATGGCTACACCTTC
CDR3: CASRGGGGAHGYTF
size: -
V: TRBV6-5
J: TRBJ1-2
D: -

DNA: TGCGCCAGCAGCCATAGGGGGGGGACTGAAGCTTTCTTT
CDR3: CASSHRGGTEAFF
size: -
V: TRBV4-1
J: TRBJ1-1
D: -

DNA: TGTGCCAGCAGTTTATCGCAGGTTTTGCCCTACGAGCAGTACTTC
CDR3: CASSLSQVLPYEQYF
size: -
V: TRBV27
J: TRBJ2-7
D: -

DNA: TGTGCCAGCAGCTCCGTCGGGGGGGGAGAGCAGTACTTC
CDR3: CASSSVGGGEQYF
size: -
V: TRBV7-2
J: TRBJ2-7
D: TRBD2

DNA: TGTGCCAGCAGCGTAGGACAAGGGGCGGGCCAGAATGAAAAACTGTTTTTT
CDR3: CASSVGQGAGQNEKLFF
size: once
V: TRBV7-9
J: TRBJ1-4
D: -

DNA: TGTGCCTGGAGTGCCCCGGGACAGGGAAAAACTGAAGCTTTCTTT
CDR3: CAWSAPGQGKTEAFF
size: -
V: TRBV30
J: TRBJ1-1
D: TRBD1

DNA: TGTGCCAGCAGCTTAGGCCCGGACAGGGCGGGCACTGAAGCTTTCTTT
CDR3: CASSLGPDRAGTEAFF
size: -
V: TRBV11-3
J: TRBJ1-1
D: TRBD1

DNA: TGTGCCAGCAGCTTGGAAGACAGCGAGCAGTACTTC
CDR3: CASSLEDSEQYF
size: -
V: TRBV11-3
J: TRBJ2-7
D: -

DNA: TGTGCCAGTAGTACTTCCTTACGACAGGGGGGCTATGGCTACACCTTC
CDR3: CASSTSLRQGGYGYTF
size: once
V: TRBV19
J: TRBJ1-2
D: TRBD1

DNA: TGTGCCAGCAGAACACGGACAGGGGACACTGAAGCTTTCTTT
CDR3: CASRTRTGDTEAFF
size: -
V: TRBV27
J: TRBJ1-1
D: TRBD1

DNA: TGCGCCAGCAGCCAAGATCTTGGGGGGACCTCGTACTTC
CDR3: CASSQDLGGTSYF
size: -
V: TRBV4-3
J: TRBJ2-7
D: -

DNA: TGTGCCAGCAGCTCTCAGGGACAGATCTATGGCTACACCTTC
CDR3: CASSSQGQIYGYTF
size: -
V: TRBV11-2
J: TRBJ1-2
D: TRBD1

DNA: TGCGCCAGCAGCCCCGCCAGGGAGATGAACACTGAAGCTTTCTTT
CDR3: CASSPAREMNTEAFF
size: -
V: TRBV5-1
J: TRBJ1-1
D: -

DNA: TGCGCCAGCAGCTTGGAGGGAAACACCATATATTTT
CDR3: CASSLEGNTIYF
size: -
V: TRBV5-1
J: TRBJ1-3
D: -

DNA: TGTGCCAGCAGCGTGGACAGGGGAGGCTACAATGAGCAGTTCTTC
CDR3: CASSVDRGGYNEQFF
size: -
V: TRBV7-2
J: TRBJ2-1
D: TRBD1

DNA: TGCGCCAGCAGACGGACAGAAAACTATGGCTACACCTTC
CDR3: CASRRTENYGYTF
size: -
V: TRBV5-1
J: TRBJ1-2
D: -

DNA: TGTGCCAGCAGTTCAAACCTGGATCGGTTGAGCAATCAGCCCCAGCATTTT
CDR3: CASSSNLDRLSNQPQHF
size: -
V: TRBV27
J: TRBJ1-5
D: -

DNA: TGTGCCAGCAGTTCGACAGGACAAGAGACCCAGTACTTC
CDR3: CASSSTGQETQYF
size: -
V: TRBV6-5
J: TRBJ2-5
D: -

DNA: TGCGCCAGCAGCACCGACAGCGCGGGGGGCACTGAAGCTTTCTTT
CDR3: CASSTDSAGGTEAFF
size: few
V: TRBV5-1
J: TRBJ1-1
D: -

DNA: TGCGCCAGCAGCTTAAGATCCGACTCCGAGCTGTTTTTT
CDR3: CASSLRSDSELFF
size: -
V: TRBV5-1
J: TRBJ2-2
D: -

DNA: TGTGCCTCCGGACAGGGCAGGAACGAGCAGTACTTC
CDR3: CASGQGRNEQYF
size: -
V: TRBV30
J: TRBJ2-7
D: TRBD1

DNA: TGTGCCAGCAGCCTCGACAGTGCAACTAATGAAAAACTGTTTTTT
CDR3: CASSLDSATNEKLFF
size: -
V: TRBV7-2
J: TRBJ1-4
D: -

DNA: TGTGCCAGCAGTGGAGTCCCCACCGGGGAGCTGTTTTTT
CDR3: CASSGVPTGELFF
size: few
V: TRBV6-1
J: TRBJ2-2
D: -

DNA: TGTGCCAGCAGCCTCTCGACAGGGTCCAATCAGCCCCAGCATTTT
CDR3: CASSLSTGSNQPQHF
size: -
V: TRBV6-5
J: TRBJ1-5
D: TRBD1

DNA: TGTGCCAGTAGTATTCTTTCTGGGGCCAACGTCCTGACTTTC
CDR3: CASSILSGANVLTF
size: -
V: TRBV19
J: TRBJ2-6
D: -

DNA: TGTGCCAGCAGCCTGGGGGGGGACCTCTACGAGCAGTACTTC
CDR3: CASSLGGDLYEQYF
size: -
V: TRBV9
J: TRBJ2-7
D: TRBD2